These 24 T cell receptor beta chains came from one sample sequenced in a study of blood T cell repertoires in COVID-19. Measured with immunoSEQ multiplex PCR; TCRdb has only the in-frame clones, and not every one. The sample records 95,000 to 150,000 clones, around 77% being singletons. The sample consisted of peripheral blood. The receptor source for this set is a man aged 55 to 70 with active or convalescent COVID-19.

V usage is TRBV24-1 and J usage is TRBJ1-3; tentatively, D is TRBD1 (5 bases). This CDR3 has 14 amino acids. Germline V gene sequence: CDR1 KGHDR, CDR2 SFDVKD. V lost 3 bases, J lost 4 bases, and 9 bases lay in between. This CDR3 reads CATSDTTEGNTIYF. The CDR3 DNA reads as TGTGCCACCAGTGATACGACAGAAGGAAACACCATATATTTT.

The J gene is TRBJ2-1, the V gene TRBV5-1; weak D call: TRBD1 (5 bases). CDR1 and CDR2 (germline): SGHRS, YFSETQ. The CDR3 covers 15 residues. Trimming removed 0 bases from V and 4 bases from J, with 11 bases in between. The CDR3 loop is CASSLEAGIYNEQFF. CDR3 DNA: TGCGCCAGCAGCTTGGAAGCAGGGATATACAATGAGCAGTTCTTC.

The table lists this clone with a count of one. The chain couples TRBV24-1 to TRBJ2-2, with D possibly being TRBD1 (5 bases). CDR1 and CDR2 (germline): KGHDR, SFDVKD. The length of the CDR3 is 14 residues. V gave up 8 bases and J gave up 7 bases, with 16 bases separating them. In DNA form, the CDR3 reads TGTGCCACCAAACCGGGCGGCACAGGCGGGGAGCTGTTTTTT. It yields the protein CATKPGGTGGELFF.

This clone was seen once. The chain has TRBV6-5 and TRBJ2-7; 8 nucleotides match TRBD1. V was pared by 5 bases and J by 2 bases, with 5 bases of the junction left unmatched. In germline, CDR1 is MNHEY, CDR2 SVGAGI. This CDR3 spans 14 amino acids. As DNA, the CDR3 is TGTGCCAGCAGTCCTTGGACAGGGCCCTACGAGCAGTACTTC. Protein sequence: CASSPWTGPYEQYF.

This chain links TRBV6-5 with TRBJ1-2, with 8 nucleotides matching TRBD1. CDR3 length equals 12 residues. Germline V gene lookup returns CDR1 MNHEY and CDR2 SVGAGI. Germline trimming cut 10 bases from V and 2 bases from J; bases unmatched to any gene: 3. The chain's CDR3 is CATRTGNYGYTF. CDR3 bases: TGTGCCACCCGGACAGGGAACTATGGCTACACCTTC.

The chain is built from TRBV7-2 and TRBJ1-5; D perhaps matches TRBD1 (5 bases). Per the germline V gene, CDR1 is SGHTA and CDR2 is FQGNSA. Trimming removed 4 bases from V and 3 bases from J, with 7 bases in between. The CDR3 consists of 13 residues. The CDR3, as DNA: TGTGCCAGCAGCTCGGACATCAATCAGCCCCAGCATTTT. Translation gives CASSSDINQPQHF.

This clone has a single count. This chain links TRBV2 with TRBJ1-2; D is possibly TRBD1 (5 bases). Trimming removed 4 bases from V and 8 bases from J, with 23 bases in between. Germline assignment: CDR1 SNHLY and CDR2 FYNNEI. The CDR3 totals 16 residues. The CDR3 nucleotides read TGTGCCAGCAGTGTCGAGACAGTAGGGTGGGTAGGAGGCTACACCTTC. Protein: CASSVETVGWVGGYTF.

The V gene is TRBV28, the J gene TRBJ2-7; unclear D gene. V lost 5 bases to trimming and J lost 4 bases, with 12 bases between them. CDR3 length: 13 residues. Germline loops: CDR1 MDHEN, CDR2 SYDVKM. The CDR3 region has the DNA TGTGCCAGCAGTCAGGCGCGTCCTTACGAGCAGTACTTC. This sequence encodes CASSQARPYEQYF.

CDR3 loop: CASSPPGQGIGYGYTF. For the CDR3, the DNA is TGTGCCAGCAGTCCCCCGGGACAGGGTATTGGATATGGCTACACCTTC. The chain links TRBV28 to TRBJ1-2; TRBD1 aligns across 9 bases. Losses at the gene ends were 5 bases for V and 5 bases for J; bases not matched to a gene: 12. The CDR3 spans 16 residues. Germline V gene data show CDR1 as MDHEN and CDR2 as SYDVKM.

Here the CDR3 DNA reads TGTGCCAGCACCCTCCAACCACAGGCGCAGTATTTT. It specifies CASTLQPQAQYF. This sequence joins TRBV6-6 and TRBJ2-3; possible D gene TRBD1, 5 bases. The CDR3 covers 12 residues. Trimming removed 7 bases from V and 10 bases from J, with 15 bases in between. Germline CDR1 is MNHNY and CDR2 is SVGAGI (reference sequence).

The chain recombines TRBV11-2 with TRBJ2-4; D perhaps matches TRBD1 (5 bases). CDR3 size: 17 residues. The ends were cut back, 0 bases at V and 6 bases at J, with 18 bases in the middle. Germline V gene sequence: CDR1 SGHAT, CDR2 FQNNGV. CDR3 in DNA: TGTGCCAGCAGCTTAGATAGTGCAGGGAAAAATGGAAACATTCAGTACTTC. Its translation is CASSLDSAGKNGNIQYF. Filled out from reference TRBV11-2 and TRBJ2-4, the complete variable domain reads EAGVAQSPRYKIIEKRQSVAFWCNPISGHATLYWYQQILGQGPKLLIQFQNNGVVDDSQLPKDRFSAERLKGVDSTLKIQPAKLEDSAVYLCASSLDSAGKNGNIQYFGAGTRLSVL.

CDR3 amino acids: CSVGGGRGRNGELFF. CDR3 DNA: TGCAGCGTTGGAGGGGGAAGGGGGCGAAACGGGGAGCTGTTTTTT. The chain uses TRBV29-1 and TRBJ2-2; TRBD1 aligns across 7 bases. Germline-derived CDR1 and CDR2 are SQVTM and ANQGSEA. J gave up 7 bases and V 4 bases, and 12 bases lay outside the gene matches. This CDR3 comprises 15 residues.

The gene calls are TRBV11-2 and TRBJ2-2; TRBD1 is a possible D gene (6 bases). Trimming pared 6 bases from V and 6 bases from J, leaving 8 bases between. This CDR3 is built from 12 residues. Per the germline V gene, CDR1 is SGHAT and CDR2 is FQNNGV. The DNA of the CDR3 is TGTGCCAGCAGTCGACAGGCCGGGGAGCTGTTTTTT. This encodes CASSRQAGELFF.

The V and J genes are TRBV9 and TRBJ2-1, with 11 bases aligning to TRBD2. Losses at the gene ends were 4 bases for V and 2 bases for J; bases not matched to a gene: 2. Germline loops: CDR1 SGDLS, CDR2 YYNGEE. The CDR3 is made up of 15 amino acids. Written as DNA, the CDR3 is TGTGCCAGCAGCTTTAGCGGGAGGGCCTACAATGAGCAGTTCTTC. Translated, it gives CASSFSGRAYNEQFF.

This clone was observed once. J is TRBJ2-7 and V is TRBV6-6, with D possibly TRBD2 on 5 matching bases. The CDR3 is 14 amino acids. Germline loops: CDR1 MNHNY, CDR2 SVGAGI (reference sequence). Trimming left V 2 bases short and J 2 bases short, with 10 bases between. The CDR3 region is CASSYPLGAYEQYF. As DNA, the CDR3 is TGTGCCAGCAGTTACCCCCTCGGGGCCTACGAGCAGTACTTC.

This rearrangement joins TRBV4-1 to TRBJ2-3; possible D gene TRBD1, 5 bases. The CDR3 is made up of 16 amino acids. CDR1 and CDR2 (germline): MGHRA, YSYEKL. Trimming pared 4 bases from V and 1 base from J, leaving 15 bases between. This CDR3 is CASSPLGQGRTDTQYF. The CDR3 DNA is TGCGCCAGCAGCCCCCTAGGTCAGGGTCGCACAGATACGCAGTATTTT.

This chain joins TRBV5-1 and TRBJ2-3; 10 nucleotides align to TRBD1. Looked up from germline, CDR1 is SGHRS and CDR2 is YFSETQ. With 4 bases clipped from V and 6 bases from J, the junction kept 5 bases outside the gene matches. The CDR3 spans 14 residues. CDR3 loop: CASSPRQGADTQYF. The CDR3 nucleotides are TGCGCCAGCAGCCCTAGACAGGGGGCGGATACGCAGTATTTT.

This clone was counted between two and nine times. The V call is TRBV9, the J call TRBJ2-1; 8 nucleotides line up with TRBD2. The ends lost 3 bases at V and 4 bases at J; junction bases unmatched: 9. The CDR3 consists of 16 residues. Germline CDR1 and CDR2: SGDLS and YYNGEE. The CDR3 reads CASSGGGLAVYNEQFF. Written as DNA, the CDR3 is TGTGCCAGCAGCGGAGGCGGACTAGCCGTTTACAATGAGCAGTTCTTC.

V gene TRBV7-9 combines with J gene TRBJ2-3, with a possible D match to TRBD2 (6 bases). The V gene's germline CDR1 is SEHNR and CDR2 FQNEAQ (reference sequence). V lost 4 bases and J 5 bases, leaving 16 bases between the germline ends. The CDR3 totals 15 residues. The CDR3 here is CASSYTRDFQDTQYF. CDR3 in DNA: TGTGCCAGCAGCTACACGAGGGACTTCCAAGATACGCAGTATTTT.

There are a few counts of this clone. Distinct nucleotide sequences in the sample also encode this CDR3. The chain recombines TRBV3-1 (or the pseudogene TRBV3-2) with TRBJ2-5, with 12 nucleotides matching TRBD2. CDR3 length: 16 amino acids. Germline-derived CDR1 and CDR2 are LGHDT and YNNKEL (reference sequence). The trim removed 1 base at V and 2 bases at J, leaving 2 bases unmatched. CDR3 bases: TGTGCCAGCAGCCAAGGACTAGCGGGGGCGCAAGAGACCCAGTACTTC. The encoded protein is CASSQGLAGAQETQYF.

The rearrangement links TRBV23-1 to TRBJ2-3; 7 bases line up with TRBD1. TRBV23-1 is treated as an ORF (open reading frame) with a function not yet certain. This CDR3 region has 15 residues. The V and J ends lost 5 bases and 2 bases, in that order; junction bases with no gene match: 7. The CDR3 coding sequence is TGCGCCAGCAGTGCCCAGGGGGAGAACACAGATACGCAGTATTTT. Translation: CASSAQGENTDTQYF.

A remark on this clone: Other DNA sequences within the sample encode an identical CDR3. This sequence joins TRBV5-1 and TRBJ2-7, with 7 bases matching TRBD2. This CDR3 comprises 15 residues. V trimming: 0 bases; J trimming: 3 bases; junction bases outside the gene matches: 6. CDR1 is SGHRS, CDR2 YFSETQ, per germline. The CDR3 DNA follows: TGCGCCAGCAGCTTGGGGCCGGGGGGAGACTACGAGCAGTACTTC. Its translation: CASSLGPGGDYEQYF.

This clone is a singleton in its sample. The chain joins TRBV15 to TRBJ1-4, with D hard to call. The V gene lost 0 bases and the J gene lost 13 bases, with 18 bases spanning the gap. Germline values: CDR1 LNHNV, CDR2 YYDKDF (reference sequence). This CDR3 has 15 amino acids. The CDR3 protein is CATSRDSRGEGRLFF. In nucleotides, the CDR3 is TGTGCCACCAGCAGAGATTCTCGTGGAGAGGGAAGACTGTTTTTT.

The rearrangement links TRBV9 to TRBJ1-3; the D gene is possibly TRBD1 (6 bases). CDR1 and CDR2 (germline): SGDLS, YYNGEE. Trimming pared 4 bases from V and 2 bases from J, leaving 10 bases between. The CDR3 has 14 amino acids. The CDR3 region has the DNA TGTGCCAGCAGCCCTTGGACAGCTGGAAACACCATATATTTT. Translation: CASSPWTAGNTIYF.